These T cell receptor beta chains were read from a single sample in a study of T cell responses to AZD1222 COVID-19 vaccine. Sequencing was performed with immunoSEQ multiplex PCR; in TCRdb, only in-frame clones are kept and a portion is missing. The sample lists about 150,000 clones, 89% occurring once. The source was peripheral blood, collected on day 0 of AZD1222 vaccination. These TCRs come from an adult in good health. CDR3s include the opening cysteine and the closing phenylalanine or tryptophan. Each record gives: D gene, J gene, clone size, V gene, CDR3 protein, CDR3 DNA. The D gene is left open where the match is weak. Part of the rows lack a size; the others show once, few, many or a class for expanded clones.

>NA|TRBJ2-7|NA|TRBV5-5
CASSLSSGLIYEQYF
TGTGCCAGCAGCTTGAGTAGCGGACTAATCTACGAGCAGTACTTC
>TRBD2|TRBJ2-1|NA|TRBV3-1/TRBV3-2
CASSRGREGREQFF
TGTGCCAGCTCCCGGGGGCGGGAGGGCCGTGAGCAGTTCTTC
>TRBD1|TRBJ1-3|few|TRBV14
CASSGDRGTLSGNTIYF
TGTGCCAGCAGCGGGGACAGGGGAACTCTCTCTGGAAACACCATATATTTT
>NA|TRBJ1-4|NA|TRBV3-1/TRBV3-2
CASSQNEQKNEKLFF
TGTGCCAGCAGCCAAAACGAACAGAAGAATGAAAAACTGTTTTTT
>NA|TRBJ2-3|NA|TRBV28
CASSLSGWGTDTQYF
TGTGCCAGCAGTCTAAGCGGGTGGGGCACAGATACGCAGTATTTT
>NA|TRBJ1-2|NA|TRBV6-5
CASRAGSSVNYGYTF
TGTGCCAGCAGAGCCGGGTCTTCAGTCAACTATGGCTACACCTTC
>NA|TRBJ2-3|NA|TRBV18
CASSPGGPGTDTQYF
TGTGCCAGCTCACCAGGGGGGCCAGGCACAGATACGCAGTATTTT
>NA|TRBJ1-1|NA|TRBV27
CASSLGRSSEAFF
TGTGCCAGCAGTTTAGGGCGGTCGAGTGAAGCTTTCTTT
>TRBD1|TRBJ1-2|few|TRBV5-6
CASQGRDRVDGYTF
TGTGCCAGCCAGGGCCGGGACAGGGTCGATGGCTACACCTTC
>NA|TRBJ2-5|NA|TRBV29-1
CSVKGGAQWQETQYF
TGCAGCGTGAAAGGAGGGGCCCAGTGGCAAGAGACCCAGTACTTC
>TRBD1|TRBJ2-6|NA|TRBV6-2/TRBV6-3
CASSWGQGRSGANVLTF
TGTGCCAGCAGTTGGGGACAGGGAAGATCGGGGGCCAACGTCCTGACTTTC
>TRBD2|TRBJ2-1|NA|TRBV6-2/TRBV6-3
CASSQLKGLAGSSYNEQFF
TGTGCCAGCAGCCAATTAAAGGGACTAGCGGGGAGCTCCTACAATGAGCAGTTCTTC
>NA|TRBJ1-6|NA|TRBV12-3/TRBV12-4
CASTKQDSPLHF
TGTGCCAGCACCAAACAAGATTCACCCCTCCACTTT
>TRBD2|TRBJ2-7|NA|TRBV3-1/TRBV3-2
CASSQRREDYEQYF
TGTGCCAGCAGCCAACGGCGGGAGGACTACGAGCAGTACTTC
>NA|TRBJ2-7|NA|TRBV23-1
CASSPPRQGGFSYEQYF
TGCGCCAGCAGTCCGCCTCGTCAGGGGGGCTTCTCCTACGAGCAGTACTTC
>NA|TRBJ1-2|NA|TRBV7-2
CASSFVGGSRGYTF
TGTGCCAGCAGTTTCGTTGGGGGGAGCCGTGGCTACACCTTC
>NA|TRBJ2-7|NA|TRBV5-1
CASSFGHTRSYEQYF
TGCGCCAGCAGCTTTGGACATACTCGCTCCTACGAGCAGTACTTC
>TRBD1|TRBJ2-7|once|TRBV6-5
CASSYRGQGGYEQYF
TGTGCCAGCAGTTACAGAGGACAGGGGGGATACGAGCAGTACTTC
>NA|TRBJ1-1|NA|TRBV5-4
CASSLGTTYTEAFF
TGTGCCAGCAGCTTGGGGACAACCTACACTGAAGCTTTCTTT
>NA|TRBJ2-3|NA|TRBV5-1
CASSLGHFTDTQYF
TGCGCCAGCAGCTTGGGACACTTCACAGATACGCAGTATTTT
>NA|TRBJ2-3|NA|TRBV2
CASRDLGDTQYF
TGTGCCAGCCGGGACCTAGGGGATACGCAGTATTTT
>NA|TRBJ1-4|NA|TRBV7-9
CASSTRGSATNEKLFF
TGTGCCAGCAGTACCAGGGGCTCGGCAACTAATGAAAAACTGTTTTTT
>NA|TRBJ2-1|NA|TRBV29-1
CSVEGNLNEQFF
TGCAGCGTAGAAGGGAACCTCAATGAGCAGTTCTTC
>TRBD1|TRBJ1-5|NA|TRBV28
CASSFIGQGNQPQHF
TGTGCCAGCAGTTTTATTGGACAGGGGAATCAGCCCCAGCATTTT
>NA|TRBJ2-1|NA|TRBV7-7
CASSLGGSRNNEQFF
TGTGCCAGCAGCTTAGGGGGGAGCAGAAACAATGAGCAGTTCTTC
>TRBD1|TRBJ1-5|NA|TRBV2
CASRRQGAKSQPQHF
TGTGCCAGCAGAAGACAGGGGGCGAAATCTCAGCCCCAGCATTTT
>NA|TRBJ1-3|NA|TRBV19
CASSADMGNTIYF
TGTGCCAGTAGTGCCGACATGGGAAACACCATATATTTT